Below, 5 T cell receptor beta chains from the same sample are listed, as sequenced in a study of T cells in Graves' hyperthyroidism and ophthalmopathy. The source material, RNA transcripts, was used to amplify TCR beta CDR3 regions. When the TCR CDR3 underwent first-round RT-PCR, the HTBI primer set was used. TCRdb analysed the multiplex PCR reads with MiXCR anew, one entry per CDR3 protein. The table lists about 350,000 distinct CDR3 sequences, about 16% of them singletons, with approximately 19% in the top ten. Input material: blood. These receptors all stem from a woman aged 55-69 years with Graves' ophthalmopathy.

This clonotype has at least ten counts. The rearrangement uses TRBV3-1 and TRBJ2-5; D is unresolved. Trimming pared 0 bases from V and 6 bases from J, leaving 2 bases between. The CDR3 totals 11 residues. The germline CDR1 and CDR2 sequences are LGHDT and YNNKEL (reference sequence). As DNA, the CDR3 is TGTGCCAGCAGCCAAGAACAGACCCAGTACTTC. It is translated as CASSQEQTQYF.

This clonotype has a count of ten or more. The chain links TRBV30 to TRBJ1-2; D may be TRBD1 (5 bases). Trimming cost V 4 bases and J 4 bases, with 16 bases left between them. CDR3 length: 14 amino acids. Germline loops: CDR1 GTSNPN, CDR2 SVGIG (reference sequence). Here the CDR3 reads CAWTITGTRYGYTF. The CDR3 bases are TGTGCCTGGACCATTACCGGGACCCGCTATGGCTACACCTTC.

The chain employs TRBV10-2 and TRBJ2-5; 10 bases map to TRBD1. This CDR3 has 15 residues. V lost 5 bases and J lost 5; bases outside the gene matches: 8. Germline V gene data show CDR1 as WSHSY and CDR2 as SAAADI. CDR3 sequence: CASSLPGQGLETQYF. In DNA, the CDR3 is TGCGCCAGCAGTCTACCGGGACAGGGGCTCGAGACCCAGTACTTC.

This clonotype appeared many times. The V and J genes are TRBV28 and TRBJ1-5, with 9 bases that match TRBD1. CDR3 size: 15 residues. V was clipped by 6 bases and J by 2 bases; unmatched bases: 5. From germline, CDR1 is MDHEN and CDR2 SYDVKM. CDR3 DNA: TGTGCCAGCAGAAGACAGGGGGAGGGCAATCAGCCCCAGCATTTT. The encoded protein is CASRRQGEGNQPQHF.

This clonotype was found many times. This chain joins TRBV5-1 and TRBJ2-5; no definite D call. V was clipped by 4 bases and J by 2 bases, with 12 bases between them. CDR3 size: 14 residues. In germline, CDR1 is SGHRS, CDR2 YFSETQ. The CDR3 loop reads CASSRSRSQETQYF. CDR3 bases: TGCGCCAGCAGCCGGTCGCGGTCACAAGAGACCCAGTACTTC.